The 8 T cell receptor beta chains in this list originate from one sample, sequenced in a study of blood T cell repertoires in COVID-19. Method: immunoSEQ multiplex PCR; TCRdb's copy keeps in-frame clones and lacks some. In the table there are more than 90,000 clones, roughly four fifths of which are singletons. The sequenced sample consisted of peripheral blood. Receptor source: a man between 70 and 80 years old with acute or convalescent COVID-19.

The chain employs TRBV15 and TRBJ2-3; 14 bases are a match to TRBD2. Losses at the gene ends were 0 bases for V and 6 bases for J; bases not matched to a gene: 17. This CDR3 is built from 21 residues. Germline CDR1 reads LNHNV; CDR2 reads YYDKDF (reference sequence). CDR3 loop: CATSRDKKGGLAGVLRDTQYF. The CDR3, as DNA: TGTGCCACCAGCAGAGATAAGAAGGGGGGACTAGCGGGAGTACTGAGGGATACGCAGTATTTT.

The gene calls are TRBV9 and TRBJ1-4, with D tentatively TRBD1 (5 bases). The germline V and J ends were trimmed by 4 bases and 8 bases, with 15 bases remaining between them. The length of the CDR3 is 14 residues. CDR1 SGDLS and CDR2 YYNGEE come from the germline V gene. The CDR3 region is CASSPRLRGEKLFF. The CDR3 region has the DNA TGTGCCAGCAGCCCTCGTTTAAGGGGAGAAAAACTGTTTTTT.

This chain uses TRBV6-1 with TRBJ2-5, with TRBD1 matching over 7 bases. The CDR3 has 17 residues. Germline CDR1 is MNHNS and CDR2 is SASEGT. The V gene end was trimmed by 4 bases and the J gene end by 5 bases; junction bases not matched to a gene: 16. CDR3 region: CASSVKRGHSGEETQYF. The DNA for the CDR3 is TGTGCCAGCAGTGTAAAGAGGGGGCACTCTGGGGAGGAGACCCAGTACTTC.

The chain uses TRBV3-1 (or the pseudogene TRBV3-2) and TRBJ2-1; the match to TRBD2 covers 12 bases. Unmatched junction bases numbered 2, after V lost 3 bases and J lost 11 bases. The CDR3 runs 13 residues. Germline CDR1 is LGHDT and CDR2 is YNNKEL (reference sequence). The CDR3 sequence: CASSHLAGGKQFF. The CDR3 nucleotides read TGTGCCAGCAGCCATCTAGCGGGGGGGAAGCAGTTCTTC.

The chain couples TRBV3-1 (or the pseudogene TRBV3-2) to TRBJ1-1; no clear D. Per germline, CDR1 LGHDT and CDR2 YNNKEL (reference sequence). Trimming took 1 base from V and 5 from J, leaving 2 bases between them. This CDR3 comprises 11 residues. The CDR3 loop reads CASSQATEAFF. The CDR3 region has the DNA TGTGCCAGCAGCCAAGCGACTGAAGCTTTCTTT.

The chain is built from TRBV7-6 and TRBJ2-5; D gene unclear. The V gene lost 1 base and the J gene lost 0 bases, with 12 bases spanning the gap. Germline V gene sequence: CDR1 SGHVS, CDR2 FNYEAQ. This CDR3 has 16 amino acids. The CDR3 is CASSLGSTADQETQYF. CDR3 nucleotide sequence: TGTGCCAGCAGCTTAGGAAGTACAGCCGACCAAGAGACCCAGTACTTC. The full variable domain, with the rest looked up from reference TRBV7-6 and TRBJ2-5, is GAGVSQSPRYKVTKRGQDVALRCDPISGHVSLYWYRQALGQGPEFLTYFNYEAQQDKSGLPNDRFSAERPEGSISTLTIQRTEQRDSAMYRCASSLGSTADQETQYFGPGTRLLVL.

V is TRBV18 and J is TRBJ1-3; D is possibly TRBD1 (6 bases). Trimming took 8 bases from V and 0 from J, leaving 17 bases between them. The CDR3 consists of 16 residues. The germline V gene has CDR1 KGHSH and CDR2 LQKENI. In DNA, the CDR3 is TGTGCCAGCAAACCTAGCGGACAGACCTCTGGAAACACCATATATTTT. This translates into CASKPSGQTSGNTIYF.

V and J are TRBV5-1 and TRBJ2-1; possible D gene TRBD2, 6 bases. CDR3 length equals 15 residues. Germline CDR1 reads SGHRS; CDR2 reads YFSETQ. With 0 bases removed from V and 9 bases from J, the gap between germline ends came to 16 bases. Here the CDR3 reads CASSLGDSPNGEQFF. CDR3 nucleotides: TGCGCCAGCAGCTTGGGGGACTCGCCCAACGGTGAGCAGTTCTTC.